This T cell receptor beta chain was recorded in a study of identical twins. Each CDR3 protein is one row after TCRdb ran MiXCR on the 5' RACE reads. Of roughly 240,000 distinct CDR3 sequences in the sample, 6% to 8.5% were seen once. The CDR3 totals 14 residues. V lost 8 bases and J 5 bases, leaving 18 bases between the germline ends. This clonotype was recorded at least ten times. The same data also contributed to another study, on yellow fever vaccine responses in identical twins.

This TCR came from a woman younger than 30 in good health. This chain joins TRBV12-3 or TRBV12-4 and TRBJ2-5, with D perhaps being TRBD1 or TRBD2 (5 bases each). The source material was CD8+ T cells sorted from blood. CDR3 residues: CASADPWGWETQYF. CDR3 coding DNA: TGTGCCAGCGCCGACCCGTGGGGGTGGGAGACCCAGTACTTC.